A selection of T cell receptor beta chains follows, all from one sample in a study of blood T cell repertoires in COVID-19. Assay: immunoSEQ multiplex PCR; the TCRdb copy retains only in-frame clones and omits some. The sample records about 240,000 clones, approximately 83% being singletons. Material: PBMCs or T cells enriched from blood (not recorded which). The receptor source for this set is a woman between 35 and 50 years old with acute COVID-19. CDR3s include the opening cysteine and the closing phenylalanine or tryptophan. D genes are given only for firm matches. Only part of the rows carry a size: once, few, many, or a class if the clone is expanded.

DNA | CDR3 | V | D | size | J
TGTGCCAGCAGCCAAGGCCAGGGGATTAATGAAAAACTGTTTTTT | CASSQGQGINEKLFF | TRBV3-1/TRBV3-2 | NA | NA | TRBJ1-4
TGTGCCAGCTCACCACAACCTAGCGGGGGGGACAATGAGCAGTTCTTC | CASSPQPSGGDNEQFF | TRBV18 | TRBD2 | NA | TRBJ2-1
TGTGCCAGCAGTGAAGAGGTCCTAGCGTCCTACGAGCAGTACTTC | CASSEEVLASYEQYF | TRBV6-1 | NA | NA | TRBJ2-7
TGTGCCAGCAGCTTAGATAGACTAGCGGGAGATTTCTACGAGCAGTACTTC | CASSLDRLAGDFYEQYF | TRBV11-2 | TRBD2 | NA | TRBJ2-7
TGTGCCAGCAGCTTATTTCGCGGGAGCTCGGACGAGCAGTACTTC | CASSLFRGSSDEQYF | TRBV11-2 | TRBD2 | NA | TRBJ2-7
TGTGCTAGTGGTTTGGTCCTTACCGGGGAGCTGTTTTTT | CASGLVLTGELFF | TRBV12-5 | NA | NA | TRBJ2-2
TGTGCCAGCAGTACGGGGATTAGGGGGGCCAACGTCCTGACTTTC | CASSTGIRGANVLTF | TRBV6-5 | NA | NA | TRBJ2-6
TGTGCCAGCAGCTTAGAACCAGGGGCCGGGGAGCTGTTTTTT | CASSLEPGAGELFF | TRBV11-2 | NA | NA | TRBJ2-2
TGTGCCACCAGCACAGAATCAAGGGACATTTCACTCCCGGGAGAGACCCAGTACTTC | CATSTESRDISLPGETQYF | TRBV15 | NA | NA | TRBJ2-5
TGCAGTGCTAGTCTCCTAGCGGGAGAAGAGCAGTACTTC | CSASLLAGEEQYF | TRBV20-1 | TRBD2 | NA | TRBJ2-7
TGTGCCAGCAGCCGCCCGGGGACAGGGGCCCGGGGTGAAGCTTTCTTT | CASSRPGTGARGEAFF | TRBV7-2 | TRBD1 | once | TRBJ1-1
TGCAGTGCGGCGGACTACCCACTGGAGTTCTTC | CSAADYPLEFF | TRBV20-1 | NA | NA | TRBJ2-1
TGTGCCAGCAGCTTAGTCCGCGGGACTAGCGGGACAGATACGCAGTATTTT | CASSLVRGTSGTDTQYF | TRBV7-9 | TRBD2 | NA | TRBJ2-3
TGTGCCAGCAGCCTACTAGCGGACAGCGGGGAGCTGTTTTTT | CASSLLADSGELFF | TRBV7-3 | TRBD2 | NA | TRBJ2-2
TGTGCCAGCAGTTTGGACAGGGGGCCCTACAATGAGCAGTTCTTC | CASSLDRGPYNEQFF | TRBV28 | TRBD1 | NA | TRBJ2-1
TGTGCCAGCTCTAAGGGAGAATCTACCTACGAGCAGTACTTC | CASSKGESTYEQYF | TRBV2 | NA | NA | TRBJ2-7
TGCACCAGCAGCCAAAAAGGACTAGCGGGAGGTTTAAATGAGCAGTTCTTC | CTSSQKGLAGGLNEQFF | TRBV1 | NA | NA | TRBJ2-1
TGTGCCAGCAGTAACTGGACTGGGTCCTACGAGCAGTACTTC | CASSNWTGSYEQYF | TRBV2 | NA | few | TRBJ2-7
TGTGCCTGGAGCCAGGACAGCTACTCTGAAGCTTTCTTT | CAWSQDSYSEAFF | TRBV30 | NA | NA | TRBJ1-1
TGTGCCAGCAGTTTCTTACGACAGGGCGGGTATGGCTACACCTTC | CASSFLRQGGYGYTF | TRBV27 | TRBD1 | NA | TRBJ1-2
TGTGCCAGCAGCCCAGCCGGGACTAAAAAAGAGACCCAGTACTTC | CASSPAGTKKETQYF | TRBV9 | TRBD2 | NA | TRBJ2-5
TGTGCCAGCAGTATAACAGGGAATAACTATGGCTACACCTTC | CASSITGNNYGYTF | TRBV28 | NA | NA | TRBJ1-2
TGTGCCAGCAGTGTTCTGGGGAGGGAAATAGGCACTGAAGCTTTCTTT | CASSVLGREIGTEAFF | TRBV2 | NA | NA | TRBJ1-1
TGTGCCACCAGCCAATCCCCGAGGGGGCAGCCCCAGCATTTT | CATSQSPRGQPQHF | TRBV15 | NA | few | TRBJ1-5
TGTGCCAGCAGGCGTCGGGTGGTGAACACTGAAGCTTTCTTT | CASRRRVVNTEAFF | TRBV6-5 | NA | NA | TRBJ1-1
TGTGCCAGCAGCCAGGCCAGCCAGCGGACTGAAGCTTTCTTT | CASSQASQRTEAFF | TRBV3-1/TRBV3-2 | NA | once | TRBJ1-1
TGCGCCAGCAGCCTCGGACTAGCGGGAGGTTACGAGCAGTACTTC | CASSLGLAGGYEQYF | TRBV4-1 | TRBD2 | NA | TRBJ2-7
TGTGCCAGCTCACCCCGGGACAGCTATGGCTACACCTTC | CASSPRDSYGYTF | TRBV18 | TRBD1 | NA | TRBJ1-2
TGTGCCAGCAGGCAGCCAGGGGCGCTAGCTGAAGCTTTCTTT | CASRQPGALAEAFF | TRBV28 | NA | NA | TRBJ1-1
TGTGCCAGCAGCGTAGCGGCGGGATCCTCGAGCTCCTACGAGCAGTACTTC | CASSVAAGSSSSYEQYF | TRBV9 | NA | NA | TRBJ2-7
TGTGCCAGCAGTGTGACAGGGACGGGGCAGCCCCAGCATTTT | CASSVTGTGQPQHF | TRBV6-2/TRBV6-3 | TRBD1 | NA | TRBJ1-5
TGTGCCACCAGCGGGGACAAGATGAACACTGAAGCTTTCTTT | CATSGDKMNTEAFF | TRBV15 | NA | NA | TRBJ1-1
TGCGCCAGCAGCCAAGAGGGGGCAGGCACCTACGAGCAGTACTTC | CASSQEGAGTYEQYF | TRBV4-1 | NA | NA | TRBJ2-7
TGTGCCAGTAGTAAAATTGGCGGGACGCGGACAGATACGCAGTATTTT | CASSKIGGTRTDTQYF | TRBV19 | NA | NA | TRBJ2-3
TGTGCCAGCAGGGACAGACCTTATCAGCCCCAGCATTTT | CASRDRPYQPQHF | TRBV27 | NA | NA | TRBJ1-5
TGTGCCACTTCCCGGGGACTCCAAGACTATAGCAATCAGCCCCAGCATTTT | CATSRGLQDYSNQPQHF | TRBV19 | NA | NA | TRBJ1-5
TGTGCAAGACAGGACGACTATGGCTACACCTTC | CARQDDYGYTF | TRBV7-9 | NA | NA | TRBJ1-2
TGCGCCAGCAGCTTAACTAGTACACAAGAGACCCAGTACTTC | CASSLTSTQETQYF | TRBV5-1 | NA | NA | TRBJ2-5
TGTGCCAGCGGGCCCGACAGGGATGATGGTGGCTACACCTTC | CASGPDRDDGGYTF | TRBV6-5 | TRBD1 | NA | TRBJ1-2
TGTGCCATCAGCCCGGGACAGGATGATCAGCCCCAGCATTTT | CAISPGQDDQPQHF | TRBV10-3 | TRBD1 | NA | TRBJ1-5
TGTGCCAGCAGCTTACTGGGCAGGGCGAACACTGAAGCTTTCTTT | CASSLLGRANTEAFF | TRBV13 | NA | NA | TRBJ1-1
TGTGCCAGCGGAAGGACAGGTTATAATCAGCCCCAGCATTTT | CASGRTGYNQPQHF | TRBV27 | TRBD1 | NA | TRBJ1-5
TGTGCCAGCGTCGGACAGTCCCCCGTTTATGGCTACACCTTC | CASVGQSPVYGYTF | TRBV25-1 | NA | NA | TRBJ1-2